One sample yielded the 31 T cell receptor beta chains listed below, sequenced in a study of OX40 agonist ivuxolimab in advanced cancers. Profiling relied on immunoSEQ multiplex PCR, and the TCRdb table lists in-frame clones only, not all of them. The sample has 16,000 or so clones, about four fifths seen once. The specimen comprised CD4+ or CD8+ T cells sorted from blood, sampled in a trial of the OX40 agonist ivuxolimab. These receptors all stem from an adult with an advanced solid tumor such as melanoma, head and neck, liver or kidney cancer.

The CDR3 DNA follows: TGTGCCAGCAGTCACCCTTACAATGAGCAGTTCTTC. Its translation is CASSHPYNEQFF. The chain joins TRBV6-6 to TRBJ2-1; the D is unclear. V was shortened by 5 bases and J by 4 bases, with 6 bases between the two germline ends. CDR3 length: 12 amino acids. Germline V gives CDR1 MNHNY, CDR2 SVGAGI (reference sequence).

This clone appeared once. The chain links TRBV9 to TRBJ1-1; TRBD1 is a possible D gene (5 bases). CDR1 and CDR2 (germline): SGDLS, YYNGEE. The CDR3 consists of 13 residues. V shed 5 bases and J shed 1 base, with 9 bases lying between them. The CDR3 sequence is CASRSTGNTEAFF. The CDR3 DNA reads TGTGCCAGCAGGTCCACAGGGAACACTGAAGCTTTCTTT.

The J gene is TRBJ1-5, the V gene TRBV6-1, with no clear D. Germline CDR1 and CDR2: MNHNS and SASEGT. The CDR3 loop spans 14 amino acids. V was pared by 3 bases and J by 5 bases, with 11 bases between. Here the CDR3 reads CASSDDTSHQPQHF. The CDR3 DNA is TGTGCCAGCAGTGATGACACCTCACATCAGCCCCAGCATTTT.

This chain connects TRBV27 to TRBJ2-1; possible D gene TRBD2, 6 bases. Germline CDR1 and CDR2: MNHEY and SMNVEV (reference sequence). The CDR3 consists of 15 residues. V was pared by 3 bases and J by 3 bases, with 12 bases between. CDR3 sequence: CASSLVGGYYNEQFF. The CDR3 bases are TGTGCCAGCAGTTTGGTGGGGGGTTACTACAATGAGCAGTTCTTC.

The chain links TRBV7-1 to TRBJ2-7; the match to TRBD1 covers 7 bases. TRBV7-1 is noted as an ORF with a role that remains uncertain. The CDR3 runs 14 residues. V lost 4 bases, J lost 3 bases, and 6 bases stayed unmatched. CDR3: CASSFTGASYEQYF. In DNA, the CDR3 is TGTGCCAGCAGCTTTACAGGGGCCAGCTACGAGCAGTACTTC.

This sequence joins TRBV7-8 and TRBJ2-1, with a possible D match to TRBD1 (6 bases). Trimming took off 11 bases at V and 9 bases at J, with 20 bases between the two ends. The CDR3 is made up of 13 amino acids. Germline V CDR1 and CDR2: SGHVS, FQNEAQ. CDR3 residues: CACAWQGSGEQFF. CDR3 sequence (DNA): TGTGCCTGCGCCTGGCAGGGGTCGGGTGAGCAGTTCTTC. Looking up the rest from reference TRBV7-8 and TRBJ2-1 gives the full variable domain: GAGVSQSPRYKVAKRGQDVALRCDPISGHVSLFWYQQALGQGPEFLTYFQNEAQLDKSGLPSDRFFAERPEGSVSTLKIQRTQQEDSAVYLCACAWQGSGEQFFGPGTRLTVL.

The rearrangement joins TRBV4-1 to TRBJ2-7; TRBD2 matches 7 bases. Looked up from germline, CDR1 is MGHRA and CDR2 is YSYEKL. The CDR3 is 16 amino acids. The V gene end was trimmed by 0 bases and the J gene end by 3 bases; junction bases not matched to a gene: 8. This CDR3 reads CASSQDSATSLYEQYF. The DNA of the CDR3 is TGCGCCAGCAGCCAAGATTCTGCGACTAGCCTCTACGAGCAGTACTTC.

V usage is TRBV7-9 and J usage is TRBJ1-1; weak D call: TRBD1 (5 bases). The germline CDR1 and CDR2 sequences are SEHNR and FQNEAQ (reference sequence). CDR3 length: 15 amino acids. Trimming removed 10 bases at V and 0 bases at J, with 18 bases between. The CDR3 region is CANVGGELVNTEAFF. CDR3 bases: TGTGCCAACGTTGGGGGGGAGCTCGTGAACACTGAAGCTTTCTTT.

In regard to this clone: One end of the junction is discordant with germline, which a read error may explain. V gene TRBV9 combines with J gene TRBJ2-1, with 8 nucleotides matching TRBD2. The CDR3 has 15 amino acids. The germline gives CDR1 SGDLS, CDR2 YYNGEE. CDR3 protein: CASSVARGGANGQFF. CDR3 in DNA: TGTGCCAGCAGCGTAGCTCGGGGGGGCGCCAATGGGCAGTTCTTC.

The rearrangement joins TRBV6-5 to TRBJ2-1; TRBD1 aligns across 9 bases. CDR3 size: 14 residues. After removal of 5 bases from V and 7 bases from J, the junction contained 6 bases not matched to a gene. Germline V CDR1 and CDR2: MNHEY, SVGAGI. CDR3 DNA sequence: TGTGCCAGCAGTACCTACAGGGGGCTGAATGAGCAGTTCTTC. This translates into CASSTYRGLNEQFF.

J is TRBJ2-3 and V is TRBV7-9; 12 positions agree with TRBD2. The CDR3 has 18 residues. Germline V gene lookup returns CDR1 SEHNR and CDR2 FQNEAQ (reference sequence). V trimming: 5 bases; J trimming: 2 bases; junction bases outside the gene matches: 11. CDR3: CASSPTSGGTGSTDTQYF. The DNA of the CDR3 is TGTGCCAGCAGCCCGACTAGCGGGGGAACCGGGTCCACAGATACGCAGTATTTT.

V is TRBV7-9 and J is TRBJ2-5, with 9 bases that match TRBD2. The CDR3 is 15 residues long. CDR1 SEHNR and CDR2 FQNEAQ come from the germline V gene (reference sequence). The V gene end was trimmed by 5 bases and the J gene end by 5 bases; junction bases not matched to a gene: 9. The CDR3 is CASSPGGTSRETQYF. Here the CDR3 DNA reads TGTGCCAGCAGCCCCGGAGGGACTAGCAGGGAGACCCAGTACTTC.

The chain is built from TRBV4-3 and TRBJ2-1; 9 bases are a match to TRBD2. The V segment lost 5 bases and the J segment 3 bases; nucleotides outside the gene matches: 5. The CDR3 is made up of 15 amino acids. Germline lookup yields CDR1 LGHNA and CDR2 YSLEER. CDR3 sequence (DNA): TGCGCCAGCAGCACCGGGACTAGCTTCTACAATGAGCAGTTCTTC. Protein: CASSTGTSFYNEQFF.

The chain is built from TRBV21-1 and TRBJ2-2; the table's D call, TRBD2, has no DNA check behind it. TRBV21-1 is annotated as a pseudogene. CDR3 length equals 14 residues. The CDR3 nucleotides read TGTGCCAGCAGCAATACGGGGGGGCCCGGGGAGCTGTTTTTT. Translation gives CASSNTGGPGELFF.

The CDR3 is CASSLGYEQYF. The CDR3 DNA reads TGTGCCAGCAGTTTAGGCTACGAGCAGTACTTC. This chain connects TRBV27 to TRBJ2-7; D is unclear. The CDR3 consists of 11 residues. Germline CDR1 MNHEY, CDR2 SMNVEV (reference sequence). V was trimmed by 2 bases and J by 3 bases, leaving 2 bases between them.

The chain recombines TRBV29-1 with TRBJ2-2, with 13 bases that match TRBD2. In germline, CDR1 is SQVTM, CDR2 ANQGSEA. CDR3 length: 16 residues. V lost 1 base to trimming and J lost 3 bases; unmatched junction nucleotides: 2. In DNA form, the CDR3 reads TGCAGCGTTGAAGGACTAGCGGGGGGATACACCGGGGAGCTGTTTTTT. It is translated as CSVEGLAGGYTGELFF.

The chain couples TRBV4-3 to TRBJ1-3, with D tentatively TRBD1 (5 bases). V was shortened by 3 bases and J by 4 bases, with 10 bases between the two germline ends. Germline-derived CDR1 and CDR2 are LGHNA and YSLEER. The CDR3 covers 14 residues. CDR3 nucleotides: TGCGCCAGCAGCCATTTAGACAGCGGAAACACCATATATTTT. This translates into CASSHLDSGNTIYF.

The CDR3 DNA follows: TGTGCCAGCAGCCCAGAAGGGGAGGACTACAATGAGCAGTTCTTC. This codes for CASSPEGEDYNEQFF. The chain joins TRBV5-6 to TRBJ2-1; tentative D call: TRBD2 (6 bases). Trimming shortened V by 4 bases and J by 3 bases, and 14 bases separated the two germline ends. This CDR3 is built from 15 residues. Germline assignment: CDR1 SGHDT and CDR2 YYEEEE.

V usage is TRBV20-1 and J usage is TRBJ1-1; no firm D call. Trimming removed 6 bases from V and 4 bases from J, with 9 bases in between. This CDR3 comprises 11 residues. Germline assignment: CDR1 DFQATT and CDR2 SNEGSKA (reference sequence). DNA of the CDR3: TGCAGTGCCAAAAGCGGCACTGAAGCTTTCTTT. Amino acids: CSAKSGTEAFF.

The chain recombines TRBV9 with TRBJ1-2, with D perhaps TRBD1 (5 bases). CDR3 length equals 14 residues. Germline lookup yields CDR1 SGDLS and CDR2 YYNGEE. V lost 4 bases to trimming and J lost 6 bases, with 16 bases between them. The chain's CDR3 is CASSSGPEEDGYTF. In DNA, the CDR3 is TGTGCCAGCAGCTCGGGACCGGAGGAGGATGGCTACACCTTC.

This clone is medium-sized in the sample. The chain uses TRBV7-9 and TRBJ1-1; tentative D call: TRBD1 (5 bases). CDR1 SEHNR and CDR2 FQNEAQ come from the germline V gene (reference sequence). V gave up 9 bases and J gave up 0 bases, with 23 bases separating them. The CDR3 contains 17 residues. The DNA of the CDR3 is TGTGCCAGAGGGGCGGACTCTAACAGAACTATGAACACTGAAGCTTTCTTT. This codes for CARGADSNRTMNTEAFF.

The V and J genes are TRBV6-1 and TRBJ2-5, with D uncertain. Trimming pared 1 base from V and 4 bases from J, leaving 13 bases between. Germline lookup yields CDR1 MNHNS and CDR2 SASEGT. The CDR3 is made up of 15 amino acids. CDR3 residues: CASSEETFWLETQYF. The CDR3 bases are TGTGCCAGCAGTGAAGAGACCTTTTGGCTAGAGACCCAGTACTTC.

The chain uses TRBV7-9 and TRBJ2-4, with TRBD1 matching 8 bases. Germline V gene data show CDR1 as SEHNR and CDR2 as FQNEAQ (reference sequence). The CDR3 loop spans 14 amino acids. Trimming took 5 bases from V and 8 from J; bases not matched to a gene: 8. The CDR3 here is CASSVDRAGDIQYF. The CDR3 nucleotides read TGTGCCAGCAGCGTGGACAGGGCAGGGGACATTCAGTACTTC.

The V call is TRBV19, the J call TRBJ2-3, with 8 positions matching TRBD2. Germline V gene sequence: CDR1 LNHDA, CDR2 SQIVND (reference sequence). The CDR3 is 19 amino acids. J lost 2 bases, V lost 5 bases, and 18 bases had no gene match. The CDR3 coding sequence is TGTGCCAGTAGTTCCTGGACTAGCAAATTCACACCATCCACAGATACGCAGTATTTT. The encoded protein is CASSSWTSKFTPSTDTQYF.

This clone was found once. The rearrangement links TRBV15 to TRBJ1-2, with TRBD1 matching over 7 bases. CDR1 and CDR2 from the germline V gene are LNHNV and YYDKDF (reference sequence). The CDR3 covers 15 residues. Trimming at V came to 5 bases and at J to 6 bases, leaving 12 bases not matched to a gene. The CDR3 region has the DNA TGTGCCACCAGCCAAATTTTGGAGGGGGCCCATGGCTACACCTTC. It is translated as CATSQILEGAHGYTF. The variable domain in full, completed from reference TRBV15 and TRBJ1-2, reads DAMVIQNPRYQVTQFGKPVTLSCSQTLNHNVMYWYQQKSSQAPKLLFHYYDKDFNNEADTPDNFQSRRPNTSFCFLDIRSPGLGDTAMYLCATSQILEGAHGYTFGSGTRLTVV.

The chain carries TRBV11-2 and TRBJ2-5; D might be TRBD1 (6 bases). The length of the CDR3 is 15 residues. Germline CDR1 is SGHAT and CDR2 is FQNNGV. Trimming removed 5 bases from V and 4 bases from J, with 17 bases in between. The CDR3 protein is CASSVYRKGGETQYF. In DNA, the CDR3 is TGTGCCAGCAGCGTGTACCGAAAAGGGGGAGAGACCCAGTACTTC.

The rearrangement uses TRBV4-1 and TRBJ2-7, with 10 bases that match TRBD1. This CDR3 spans 17 amino acids. The germline CDR1 and CDR2 sequences are MGHRA and YSYEKL. V lost 5 bases to trimming and J lost 3 bases; unmatched junction nucleotides: 13. In DNA form, the CDR3 reads TGCGCCAGCAGCTACCTCGCGGGGGGACAGGGGAACTACGAGCAGTACTTC. Amino acids: CASSYLAGGQGNYEQYF.

The chain uses TRBV4-3 and TRBJ2-7; 7 bases line up with TRBD1. Germline V lookup: CDR1 LGHNA, CDR2 YSLEER. After removal of 4 bases from V and 0 bases from J, the junction contained 6 bases not matched to a gene. This CDR3 has 15 residues. CDR3 in DNA: TGCGCCAGCAGCCGCACCCGGGACAGCTCCTACGAGCAGTACTTC. This sequence encodes CASSRTRDSSYEQYF.

The V call is TRBV4-1, the J call TRBJ2-5, with TRBD2 as a possible D gene (6 bases). This CDR3 is 14 amino acids long. V dropped 1 base and J dropped 1 base, with 7 bases sitting between them. CDR1 is MGHRA, CDR2 YSYEKL, per germline. The CDR3 loop reads CASSQGDSQETQYF. The CDR3, as DNA: TGCGCCAGCAGCCAAGGGGACTCCCAAGAGACCCAGTACTTC.

This clone was detected a few times. The chain has TRBV5-5 and TRBJ1-1; D uncertain. Trimming shortened V by 3 bases and J by 1 base, and 4 bases separated the two germline ends. Looked up from germline, CDR1 is SGHKS and CDR2 is YYEKEE (reference sequence). The CDR3 is made up of 12 amino acids. DNA of the CDR3: TGTGCCAGCAGCTGGCCGAACACTGAAGCTTTCTTT. Protein product: CASSWPNTEAFF.

The rearrangement links TRBV7-9 to TRBJ2-5, with D possibly being TRBD1 (6 bases). The J call may be mistaken, given a closer DNA end match to TRBJ2-7. This CDR3 spans 13 amino acids. Germline-derived CDR1 and CDR2 are SEHNR and FQNEAQ (reference sequence). The CDR3 sequence is CASSLTGNYEQYF. The CDR3 bases are TGTGCCAGCAGCTTAACAGGGAACTACGAGCAGTACTTC.